The count of the clone carrying this TCR beta chain is one. This sample also contains other DNA sequences that code for the same CDR3. The sample originates from a study of shared clonotypes between healthy human individuals. CD4+ cells yielded CD45RA+ naive and CD45RA-negative memory subsets. This CDR3 comprises 12 residues. Trimming took 3 bases from V and 7 from J, leaving 4 bases between them. Germline CDR1 is ENHRY and CDR2 is SYGVKD. Data came from immunoSEQ multiplex PCR; TCRdb stores just in-frame clones and leaves some out. The repertoire consists of millions of clones, with 85% to 95% occurring once and the leading ten covering more than 0.1%.

The chain joins TRBV10-3 to TRBJ1-6, with unresolved D. This TCR came from a man aged 18 to 30 in good health. Material for sequencing was naive CD4+ T cells sorted from blood. The subset denotes: CD45RA+ positively selected. CDR3 nucleotide sequence: TGTGCCATCAGTGATGGGAATTCACCCCTCCACTTT. The encoded protein is CAISDGNSPLHF.